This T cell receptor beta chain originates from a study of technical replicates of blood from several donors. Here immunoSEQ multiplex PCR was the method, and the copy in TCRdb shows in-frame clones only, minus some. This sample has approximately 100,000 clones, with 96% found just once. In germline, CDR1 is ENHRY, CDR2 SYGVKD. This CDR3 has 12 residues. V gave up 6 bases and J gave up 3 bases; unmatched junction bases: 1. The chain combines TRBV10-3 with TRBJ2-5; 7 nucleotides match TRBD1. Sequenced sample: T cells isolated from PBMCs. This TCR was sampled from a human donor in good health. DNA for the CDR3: TGTGCCATCAGGGGGACAGAAGAGACCCAGTACTTC. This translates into CAIRGTEETQYF.